Each of the 23 T cell receptor beta chains below was sequenced from the same sample in a study of T-cell memory formation after mild COVID-19 (TCRdb year 2021). Receptor libraries were prepared by 5' RACE. Sequencing instrument: Illumina NovaSeq 6000. The public reads were reanalyzed by TCRdb: fastp trimming at Q25, MiXCR alignment, in-frame beta chains only. For every CDR3 protein sequence, its rows merge into one entry that carries the most common genes and DNA. Present in this sample are 100,000 to 120,000 distinct CDR3 sequences, roughly 19% of which were seen just once. Of the sample, approximately 5.5% is held by the ten largest clones. Sequencing used PBMCs or a T cell subset sorted from them (not recorded which). All receptors derive from a man between 18 and 35 years old who had mild COVID-19 (a few samples of this study predate the infection). The sample titles of this study are shuffled in the database, so cell type and time point are left out; the donor was told from shared clones.

The genes are TRBV5-1 and TRBJ2-1; D is perhaps TRBD1 (6 bases). The V end lost 3 bases, the J end lost 5 bases, and 21 bases lay between the germline ends. CDR1 and CDR2 from the germline V gene are SGHRS and YFSETQ. The CDR3 runs to 17 residues. In DNA form, the CDR3 reads TGCGCCAGCAGCTCCTCGACCGGGACAAGTAAAAACAATGAGCAGTTCTTC. It yields the protein CASSSSTGTSKNNEQFF.

This clonotype was observed a handful of times. The chain combines TRBV7-2 with TRBJ2-3, with D perhaps TRBD2 (5 bases). Germline values: CDR1 SGHTA, CDR2 FQGNSA. V shed 3 bases and J shed 10 bases, with 23 bases lying between them. The length of the CDR3 is 16 residues. CDR3: CASSFISGGESVPQYF. CDR3 sequence (DNA): TGTGCCAGCAGCTTCATAAGCGGAGGAGAGTCAGTCCCGCAGTATTTT.

The chain joins TRBV29-1 to TRBJ2-3; no firm D call. Germline-derived CDR1 and CDR2 are SQVTM and ANQGSEA. This CDR3 region has 12 residues. V was trimmed by 8 bases and J by 0 bases, leaving 9 bases between them. Here the CDR3 reads CSLTVSTDTQYF. The CDR3 DNA reads TGCAGCCTGACTGTGAGCACAGATACGCAGTATTTT.

A few counts support this clonotype. CDR3 bases: TGCGCCAGCAGCTTGGTGGGCGAGTACGAGCAGTACTTC. This sequence encodes CASSLVGEYEQYF. The chain carries TRBV5-1 and TRBJ2-7; D gene uncertain. CDR3 size: 13 residues. V lost 0 bases, J lost 4 bases, and 8 bases lay in between. Germline-derived CDR1 and CDR2 are SGHRS and YFSETQ.

The chain links TRBV28 to TRBJ2-7; D gene ambiguous. V lost 6 bases to trimming and J lost 2 bases, with 11 bases between them. The CDR3 loop spans 13 amino acids. Germline-derived CDR1 and CDR2 are MDHEN and SYDVKM. The CDR3 loop reads CASSQGITYEQYV. The CDR3 DNA reads TGTGCCAGCAGCCAAGGGATTACCTACGAGCAGTACGTC.

The chain links TRBV3-1 to TRBJ2-1; a weak D match, TRBD2 (7 bases). The germline CDR1 and CDR2 sequences are LGHDT and YNNKEL (reference sequence). Trimming removed 3 bases from V and 9 bases from J, with 15 bases in between. The CDR3 runs 14 residues. Here the CDR3 reads CASSQSRGAFEQFF. CDR3 coding DNA: TGTGCCAGCAGCCAGAGCCGGGGGGCCTTTGAGCAGTTCTTC.

The J gene is TRBJ2-5, the V gene TRBV5-1; 8 nucleotides match TRBD1. J was trimmed by 3 bases and V by 4 bases; bases with no gene match: 5. Germline CDR1 SGHRS, CDR2 YFSETQ. This CDR3 has 14 residues. The CDR3: CASSLLTGEETQYF. CDR3 nucleotide sequence: TGCGCCAGCAGCCTCTTGACAGGGGAAGAGACCCAGTACTTC.

The chain joins TRBV20-1 to TRBJ1-2, with D unresolved. Germline V CDR1 and CDR2: DFQATT, SNEGSKA (reference sequence). CDR3 length: 15 residues. The V end was cut by 0 bases, the J end by 4 bases, with 15 bases between. CDR3 residues: CSARDQASGPYGYTF. The CDR3 nucleotides read TGCAGTGCTAGAGATCAGGCGTCGGGCCCCTATGGCTACACCTTC.

The chain recombines TRBV5-1 with TRBJ2-3; D remains unclear. The germline V gene has CDR1 SGHRS and CDR2 YFSETQ. The CDR3 totals 16 residues. V was clipped by 0 bases and J by 0 bases, with 11 bases between them. CDR3 in DNA: TGCGCCAGCAGCTTGGAGGGTGATGGCAGCACAGATACGCAGTATTTT. It translates to CASSLEGDGSTDTQYF.

V and J are TRBV5-1 and TRBJ1-1; D is unclear. Germline values: CDR1 SGHRS, CDR2 YFSETQ. This CDR3 has 14 residues. V was pared by 4 bases and J by 4 bases, with 14 bases between. This CDR3 is CASSLAVGITEAFF. CDR3 sequence (DNA): TGCGCCAGCAGCCTGGCTGTGGGGATCACTGAAGCTTTCTTT.

The chain employs TRBV4-3 and TRBJ2-2; maybe TRBD2 (6 bases). The CDR3 spans 14 residues. V was clipped by 6 bases and J by 0 bases, with 8 bases between them. The germline gives CDR1 LGHNA, CDR2 YSLEER. The CDR3 nucleotides read TGCGCCAGCAGGTGGGGGGCGAACACCGGGGAGCTGTTTTTT. Translation: CASRWGANTGELFF.

This clonotype was detected many times. J is TRBJ2-3 and V is TRBV18; D is unclear. The CDR3 length is 14 residues. The germline V gene has CDR1 KGHSH and CDR2 LQKENI. Trimming removed 0 bases from V and 0 bases from J, with 4 bases in between. DNA for the CDR3: TGTGCCAGCTCACCACCCGCTAGCACAGATACGCAGTATTTT. Protein product: CASSPPASTDTQYF. Full variable domain (outside the CDR3, taken from reference TRBV18 and TRBJ2-3): NAGVMQNPRHLVRRRGQEARLRCSPMKGHSHVYWYRQLPEEGLKFMVYLQKENIIDESGMPKERFSAEFPKEGPSILRIQQVVRGDSAAYFCASSPPASTDTQYFGPGTRLTVL.

The chain uses TRBV6-2 or TRBV6-3 and TRBJ2-6, with 7 bases fitting TRBD1. The trim removed 6 bases at V and 1 base at J, leaving 6 bases unmatched. The CDR3 has 16 amino acids. CDR1 is MNHEY and CDR2 is SVGEGT in the germline V gene. For the CDR3, the DNA is TGTGCCAGCAGCAGCGACAGGGCTTCTGGGGCCAACGTCCTGACTTTC. It is translated as CASSSDRASGANVLTF.

The CDR3 nucleotides read TGCGCCAGCAGCCAGGCCCCCGGGACAGGGTCCTACGAGCAGTACTTC. It yields the protein CASSQAPGTGSYEQYF. V is TRBV4-3 and J is TRBJ2-7; TRBD1 matches 9 bases. Losses at the gene ends were 3 bases for V and 1 base for J; bases not matched to a gene: 7. Germline values: CDR1 LGHNA, CDR2 YSLEER. CDR3 length: 16 amino acids.

The chain carries TRBV12-3 or TRBV12-4 and TRBJ1-2; TRBD1 aligns across 8 bases. V gave up 6 bases and J gave up 2 bases; unmatched junction bases: 5. This CDR3 spans 14 amino acids. The CDR3 DNA reads as TGTGCCAGCAGGCATGGGGACAGGAACTATGGCTACACCTTC. Translation: CASRHGDRNYGYTF.

For this clonotype: Compared with germline, one end of the junction differs, possibly owing to a read error. The rearrangement links TRBV18 to TRBJ2-5, with 10 bases fitting TRBD2. The CDR3 is 14 amino acids. The germline CDR1 and CDR2 sequences are KGHSH and LQKENI. The CDR3, as DNA: TGTGCCAGCTCAGCCGGACTAGCGGAGGAGACCCAGTGCTTC. It yields the protein CASSAGLAEETQCF.

This clonotype showed up just a few times. This chain uses TRBV10-1 with TRBJ2-2; 7 bases are shared with TRBD2. The germline gives CDR1 WNHNN, CDR2 SYGVQD (reference sequence). The CDR3 runs to 13 residues. V lost 11 bases and J lost 0; bases outside the gene matches: 3. CDR3 DNA sequence: TGCGCCGCCGGGACTACGAACACCGGGGAGCTGTTTTTT. Translation gives CAAGTTNTGELFF.

This clonotype was seen a handful of times. The chain recombines TRBV12-3 or TRBV12-4 with TRBJ2-3; 10 nucleotides match TRBD2. The CDR3 is 15 residues long. The J segment lost 4 bases and the V segment lost 6 bases, leaving 7 bases of the junction unmatched. This CDR3 is CASSWTSGPADTQYF. The DNA for the CDR3 is TGTGCCAGCAGCTGGACTAGCGGACCCGCAGATACGCAGTATTTT.

This clonotype was seen only a few times. This rearrangement joins TRBV3-1 to TRBJ1-5, with D perhaps matching TRBD1 (5 bases). V was clipped by 0 bases and J by 3 bases, with 9 bases between them. Per the germline V gene, CDR1 is LGHDT and CDR2 is YNNKEL (reference sequence). The CDR3 has 15 amino acids. The chain's CDR3 is CASSQDTGLNQPQHF. CDR3 DNA sequence: TGTGCCAGCAGCCAAGACACAGGTCTCAATCAGCCCCAGCATTTT.

This clonotype has a handful of counts. This chain links TRBV6-2 or TRBV6-3 with TRBJ1-1; 7 bases agree with TRBD1. Germline V gene sequence: CDR1 MNHEY, CDR2 SVGEGT. The CDR3 contains 14 residues. The V gene end was trimmed by 2 bases and the J gene end by 6 bases; junction bases not matched to a gene: 6. In nucleotides, the CDR3 is TGTGCCAGCAGTTACAGGGGGCGCGGAGCTGAAGCTTTCTTT. The encoded protein is CASSYRGRGAEAFF.

This clonotype occurred a few times. The V gene is TRBV20-1, the J gene TRBJ1-1; D not certain. V was trimmed by 0 bases and J by 11 bases, leaving 10 bases between them. Germline loops: CDR1 DFQATT, CDR2 SNEGSKA (reference sequence). This CDR3 region has 11 residues. CDR3 DNA sequence: TGCAGTGCTAGAGATCAAGTGTTGGCTTTCTTT. Protein sequence: CSARDQVLAFF.

This chain joins TRBV11-1 and TRBJ2-3; a possible D gene is TRBD1 (5 bases). Per the germline V gene, CDR1 is SGHAT and CDR2 is FQDESV (reference sequence). V was shortened by 5 bases and J by 9 bases, with 18 bases between the two germline ends. The CDR3 runs to 14 residues. CDR3 DNA: TGTGCCAGCAGCCCCAGGGTCACTCCCCGGACGCAGTATTTT. Its protein is CASSPRVTPRTQYF.

This clonotype was picked up a small number of times. CDR3 protein: CASSAWGGRVEQYF. Here the CDR3 DNA reads TGTGCCAGCAGCGCCTGGGGGGGCAGGGTCGAGCAGTACTTC. The chain couples TRBV7-2 to TRBJ2-7; TRBD2 might be the D (7 bases). CDR3 length: 14 amino acids. V was clipped by 5 bases and J by 6 bases, with 17 bases between them. In germline, CDR1 is SGHTA, CDR2 FQGNSA.